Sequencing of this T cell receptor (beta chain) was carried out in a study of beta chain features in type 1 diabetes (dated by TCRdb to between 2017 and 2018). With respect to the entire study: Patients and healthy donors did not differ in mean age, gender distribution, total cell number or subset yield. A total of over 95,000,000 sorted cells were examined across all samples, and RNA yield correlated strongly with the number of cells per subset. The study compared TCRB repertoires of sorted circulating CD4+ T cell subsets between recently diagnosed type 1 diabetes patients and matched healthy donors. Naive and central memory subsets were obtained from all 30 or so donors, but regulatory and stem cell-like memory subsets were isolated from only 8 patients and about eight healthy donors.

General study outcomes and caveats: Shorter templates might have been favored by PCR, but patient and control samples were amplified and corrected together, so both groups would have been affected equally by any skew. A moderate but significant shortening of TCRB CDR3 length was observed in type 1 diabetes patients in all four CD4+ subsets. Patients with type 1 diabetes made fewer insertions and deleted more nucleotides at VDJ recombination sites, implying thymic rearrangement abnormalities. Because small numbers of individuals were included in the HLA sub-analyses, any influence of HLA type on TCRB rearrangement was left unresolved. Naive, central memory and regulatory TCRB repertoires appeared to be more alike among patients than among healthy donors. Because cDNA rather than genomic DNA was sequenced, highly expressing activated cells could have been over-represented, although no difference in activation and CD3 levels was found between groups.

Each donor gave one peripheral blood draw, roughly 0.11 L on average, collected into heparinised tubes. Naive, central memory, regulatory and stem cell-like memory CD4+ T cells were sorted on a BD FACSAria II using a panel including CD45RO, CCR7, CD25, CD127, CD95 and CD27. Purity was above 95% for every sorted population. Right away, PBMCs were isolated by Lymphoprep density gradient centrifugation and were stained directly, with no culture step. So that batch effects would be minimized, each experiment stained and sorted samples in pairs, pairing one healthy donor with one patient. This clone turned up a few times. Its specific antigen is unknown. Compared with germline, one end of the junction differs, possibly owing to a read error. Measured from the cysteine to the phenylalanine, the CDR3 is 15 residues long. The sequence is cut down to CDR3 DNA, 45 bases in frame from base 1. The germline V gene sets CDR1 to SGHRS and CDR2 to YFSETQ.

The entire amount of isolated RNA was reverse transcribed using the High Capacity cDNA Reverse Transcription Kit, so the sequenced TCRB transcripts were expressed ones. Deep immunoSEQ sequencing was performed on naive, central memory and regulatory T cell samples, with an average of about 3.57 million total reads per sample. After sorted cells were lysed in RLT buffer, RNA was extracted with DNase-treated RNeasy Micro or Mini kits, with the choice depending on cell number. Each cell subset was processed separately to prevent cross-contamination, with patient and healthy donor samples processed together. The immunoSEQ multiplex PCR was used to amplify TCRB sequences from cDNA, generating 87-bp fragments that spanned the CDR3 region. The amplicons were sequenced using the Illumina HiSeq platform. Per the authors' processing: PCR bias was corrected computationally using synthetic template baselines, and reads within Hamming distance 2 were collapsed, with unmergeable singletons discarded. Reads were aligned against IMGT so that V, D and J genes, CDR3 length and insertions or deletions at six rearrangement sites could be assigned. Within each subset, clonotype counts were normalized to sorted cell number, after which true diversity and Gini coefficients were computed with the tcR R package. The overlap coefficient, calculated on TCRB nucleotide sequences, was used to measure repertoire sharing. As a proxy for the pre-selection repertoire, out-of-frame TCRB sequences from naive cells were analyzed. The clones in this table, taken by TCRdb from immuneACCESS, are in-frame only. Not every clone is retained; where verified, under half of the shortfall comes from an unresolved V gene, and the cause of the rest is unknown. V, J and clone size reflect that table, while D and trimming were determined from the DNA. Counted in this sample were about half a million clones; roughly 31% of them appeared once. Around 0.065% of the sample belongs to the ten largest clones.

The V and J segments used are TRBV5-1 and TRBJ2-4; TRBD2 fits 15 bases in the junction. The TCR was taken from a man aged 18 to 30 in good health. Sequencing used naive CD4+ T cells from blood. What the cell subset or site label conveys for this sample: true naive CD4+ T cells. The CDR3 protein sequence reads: CASTLGTSGRNIQYF. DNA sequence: TGCGCCAGCACCTTGGGGACTAGCGGGAGGAACATTCAGTACTTC.